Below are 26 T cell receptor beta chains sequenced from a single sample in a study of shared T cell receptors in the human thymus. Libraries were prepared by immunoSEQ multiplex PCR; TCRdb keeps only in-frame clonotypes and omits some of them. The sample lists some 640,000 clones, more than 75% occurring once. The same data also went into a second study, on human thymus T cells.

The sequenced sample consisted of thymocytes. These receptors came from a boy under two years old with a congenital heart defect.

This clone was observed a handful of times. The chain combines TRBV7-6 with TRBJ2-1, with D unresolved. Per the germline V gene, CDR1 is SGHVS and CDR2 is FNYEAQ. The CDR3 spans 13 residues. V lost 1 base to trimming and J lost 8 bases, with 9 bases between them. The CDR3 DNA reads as TGTGCCAGCAGCTTAGGGTGCGCGGATGAGCAGTTCTTC. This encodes CASSLGCADEQFF.

This CDR3 is CASSQERWRQGMCSGNTIYF. The CDR3 nucleotides read TGTGCCAGCAGCCAAGAACGGTGGCGACAGGGAATGTGCTCTGGAAACACCATATATTTT. The rearrangement links TRBV4-2 to TRBJ1-3, with TRBD1 matching over 7 bases. The V gene end was trimmed by 0 bases and the J gene end by 0 bases; junction bases not matched to a gene: 14. This CDR3 spans 20 amino acids. Germline V gene sequence: CDR1 LGHNA, CDR2 YNFKEQ.

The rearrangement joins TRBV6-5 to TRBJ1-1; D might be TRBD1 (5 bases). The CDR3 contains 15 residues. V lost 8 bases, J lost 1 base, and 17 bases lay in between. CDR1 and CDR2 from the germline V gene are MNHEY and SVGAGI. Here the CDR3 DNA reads TGTGCCAGCTATCCCCGAAGGGGCCCGAACACTGAAGCTTTCTTT. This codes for CASYPRRGPNTEAFF.

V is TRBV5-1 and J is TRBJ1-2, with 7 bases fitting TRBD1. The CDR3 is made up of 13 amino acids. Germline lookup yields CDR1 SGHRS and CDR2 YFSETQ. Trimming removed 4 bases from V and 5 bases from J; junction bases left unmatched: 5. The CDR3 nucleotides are TGCGCCAGCAGCGGCCGGGACAGTTATGGCTACACCTTC. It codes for CASSGRDSYGYTF.

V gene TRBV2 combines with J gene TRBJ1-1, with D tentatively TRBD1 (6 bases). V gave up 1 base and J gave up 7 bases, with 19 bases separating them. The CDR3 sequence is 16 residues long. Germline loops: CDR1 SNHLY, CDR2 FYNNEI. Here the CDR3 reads CASSEGRADRLNEAFF. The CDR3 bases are TGTGCCAGCAGTGAAGGTAGGGCCGACAGGCTAAATGAAGCTTTCTTT. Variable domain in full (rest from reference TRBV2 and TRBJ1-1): EPEVTQTPSHQVTQMGQEVILRCVPISNHLYFYWYRQILGQKVEFLVSFYNNEISEKSEIFDDQFSVERPDGSNFTLKIRSTKLEDSAMYFCASSEGRADRLNEAFFGQGTRLTVV.

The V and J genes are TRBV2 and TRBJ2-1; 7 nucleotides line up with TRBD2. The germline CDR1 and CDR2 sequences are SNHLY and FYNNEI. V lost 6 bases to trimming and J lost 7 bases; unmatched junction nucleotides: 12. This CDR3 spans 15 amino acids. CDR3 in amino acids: CASRNGGRALNEQFF. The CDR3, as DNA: TGTGCCAGCAGGAACGGGGGGAGGGCCTTAAATGAGCAGTTCTTC.

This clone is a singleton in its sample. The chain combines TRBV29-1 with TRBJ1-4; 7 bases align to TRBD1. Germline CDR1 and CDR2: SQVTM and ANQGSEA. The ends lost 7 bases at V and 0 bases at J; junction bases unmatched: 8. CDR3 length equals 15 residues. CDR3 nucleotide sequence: TGCAGCGCCGCCGGACAGGCTGCAACTAATGAAAAACTGTTTTTT. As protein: CSAAGQAATNEKLFF. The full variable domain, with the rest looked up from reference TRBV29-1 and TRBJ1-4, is SAVISQKPSRDICQRGTSLTIQCQVDSQVTMMFWYRQQPGQSLTLIATANQGSEATYESGFVIDKFPISRPNLTFSTLTVSNMSPEDSSIYLCSAAGQAATNEKLFFGSGTQLSVL.

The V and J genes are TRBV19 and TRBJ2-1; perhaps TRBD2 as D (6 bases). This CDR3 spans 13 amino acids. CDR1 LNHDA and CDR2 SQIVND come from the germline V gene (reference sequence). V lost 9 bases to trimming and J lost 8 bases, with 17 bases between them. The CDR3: CASSGTPKDEQFF. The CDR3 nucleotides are TGTGCCAGCTCCGGGACTCCGAAGGATGAGCAGTTCTTC.

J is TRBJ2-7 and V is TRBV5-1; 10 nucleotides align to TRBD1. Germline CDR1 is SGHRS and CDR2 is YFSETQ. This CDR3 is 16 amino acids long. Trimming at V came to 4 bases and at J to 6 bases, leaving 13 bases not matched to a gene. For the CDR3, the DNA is TGCGCCAGCAGCCAATATCCAGGTAGGGACAGGGGCGAGCAGTACTTC. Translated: CASSQYPGRDRGEQYF.

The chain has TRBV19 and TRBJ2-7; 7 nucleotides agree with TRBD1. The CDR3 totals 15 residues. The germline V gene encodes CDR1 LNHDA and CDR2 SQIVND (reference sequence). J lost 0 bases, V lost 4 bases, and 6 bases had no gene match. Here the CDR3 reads CASSTRTGISYEQYF. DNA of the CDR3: TGTGCCAGTAGTACCCGGACAGGAATCTCCTACGAGCAGTACTTC. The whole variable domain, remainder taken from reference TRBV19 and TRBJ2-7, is DGGITQSPKYLFRKEGQNVTLSCEQNLNHDAMYWYRQDPGQGLRLIYYSQIVNDFQKGDIAEGYSVSREKKESFPLTVTSAQKNPTAFYLCASSTRTGISYEQYFGPGTRLTVT.

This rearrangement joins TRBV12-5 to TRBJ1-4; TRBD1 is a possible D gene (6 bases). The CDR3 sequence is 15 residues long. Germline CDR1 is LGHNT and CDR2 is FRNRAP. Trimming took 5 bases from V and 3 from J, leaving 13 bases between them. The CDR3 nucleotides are TGTGCTAGTGGTCCCCAGGACAGTTCTAATGAAAAACTGTTTTTT. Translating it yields CASGPQDSSNEKLFF.

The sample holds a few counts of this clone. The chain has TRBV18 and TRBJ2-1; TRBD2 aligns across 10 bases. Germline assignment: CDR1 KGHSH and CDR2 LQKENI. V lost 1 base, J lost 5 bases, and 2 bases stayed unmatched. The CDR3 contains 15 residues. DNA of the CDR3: TGTGCCAGCTCACCACAGCGGGGGGGTGACAATGAGCAGTTCTTC. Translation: CASSPQRGGDNEQFF.

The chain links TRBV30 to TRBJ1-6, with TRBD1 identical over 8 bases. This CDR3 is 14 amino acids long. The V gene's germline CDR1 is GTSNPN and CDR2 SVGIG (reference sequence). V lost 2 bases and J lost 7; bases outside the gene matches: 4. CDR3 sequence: CAWSINRGNSPLHF. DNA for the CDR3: TGTGCCTGGAGTATTAACAGGGGGAATTCACCCCTCCACTTT.

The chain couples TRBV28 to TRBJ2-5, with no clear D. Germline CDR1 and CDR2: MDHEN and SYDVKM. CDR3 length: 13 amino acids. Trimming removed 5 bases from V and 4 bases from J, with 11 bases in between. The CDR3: CASSPPPVETQYF. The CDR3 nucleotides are TGTGCCAGCAGTCCCCCCCCTGTAGAGACCCAGTACTTC.

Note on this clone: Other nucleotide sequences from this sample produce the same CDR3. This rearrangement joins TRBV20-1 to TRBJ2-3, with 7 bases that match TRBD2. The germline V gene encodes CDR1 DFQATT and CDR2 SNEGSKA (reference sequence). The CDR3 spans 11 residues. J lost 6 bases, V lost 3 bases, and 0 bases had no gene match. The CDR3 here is CSARGGDTQYF. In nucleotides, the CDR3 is TGCAGTGCTAGGGGGGGGGATACGCAGTATTTT.

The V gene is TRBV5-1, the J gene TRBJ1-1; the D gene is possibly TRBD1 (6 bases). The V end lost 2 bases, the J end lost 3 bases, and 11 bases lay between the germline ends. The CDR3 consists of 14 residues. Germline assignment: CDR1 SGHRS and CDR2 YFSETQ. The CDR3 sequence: CASSLIHRDTEAFF. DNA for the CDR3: TGCGCCAGCAGCTTAATCCACAGGGACACTGAAGCTTTCTTT. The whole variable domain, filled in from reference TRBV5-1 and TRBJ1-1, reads KAGVTQTPRYLIKTRGQQVTLSCSPISGHRSVSWYQQTPGQGLQFLFEYFSETQRNKGNFPGRFSGRQFSNSRSEMNVSTLELGDSALYLCASSLIHRDTEAFFGQGTRLTVV.

CDR3 in amino acids: CASSLRGSGELFF. The CDR3 bases are TGTGCCAGCAGCCTTAGGGGGTCCGGGGAGCTGTTTTTT. V usage is TRBV7-3 and J usage is TRBJ2-2; weak D call: TRBD1 (6 bases). V gave up 5 bases and J gave up 6 bases, with 10 bases separating them. CDR1 and CDR2 from the germline V gene are SGHTA and FQGTGA. This CDR3 spans 13 amino acids.

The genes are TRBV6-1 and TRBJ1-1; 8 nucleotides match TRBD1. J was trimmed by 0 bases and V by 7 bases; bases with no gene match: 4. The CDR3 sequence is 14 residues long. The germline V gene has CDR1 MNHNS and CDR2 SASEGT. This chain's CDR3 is CASNSQGVNTEAFF. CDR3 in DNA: TGTGCCAGCAACTCACAGGGGGTGAACACTGAAGCTTTCTTT.

DNA for the CDR3: TGCGCCAGCAGCCAAGACCATCTATATCGGGGAGCTTTCTTT. Residues: CASSQDHLYRGAFF. The chain uses TRBV4-3 and TRBJ1-1; D gene ambiguous. This CDR3 has 14 residues. V lost 0 bases and J 10 bases, leaving 15 bases between the germline ends. CDR1 and CDR2 (germline): LGHNA, YSLEER.

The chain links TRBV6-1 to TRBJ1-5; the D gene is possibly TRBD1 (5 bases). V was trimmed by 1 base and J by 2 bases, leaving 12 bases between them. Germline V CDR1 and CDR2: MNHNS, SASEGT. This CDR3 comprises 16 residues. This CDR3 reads CASSEVSREGNQPQHF. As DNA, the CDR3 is TGTGCCAGCAGTGAAGTAAGCAGGGAGGGCAATCAGCCCCAGCATTTT.

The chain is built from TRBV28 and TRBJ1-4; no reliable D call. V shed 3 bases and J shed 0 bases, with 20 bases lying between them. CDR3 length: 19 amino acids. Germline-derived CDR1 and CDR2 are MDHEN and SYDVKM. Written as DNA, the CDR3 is TGTGCCAGCAGTTTGCCCACGATGAGAGCGTCAGCAACTAATGAAAAACTGTTTTTT. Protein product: CASSLPTMRASATNEKLFF. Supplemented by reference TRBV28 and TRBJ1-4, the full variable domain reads DVKVTQSSRYLVKRTGEKVFLECVQDMDHENMFWYRQDPGLGLRLIYFSYDVKMKEKGDIPEGYSVSREKKERFSLILESASTNQTSMYLCASSLPTMRASATNEKLFFGSGTQLSVL.

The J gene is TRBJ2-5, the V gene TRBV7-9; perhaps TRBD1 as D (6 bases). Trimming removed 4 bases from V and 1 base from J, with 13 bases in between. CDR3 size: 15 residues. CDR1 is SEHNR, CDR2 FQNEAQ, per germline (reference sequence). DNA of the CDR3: TGTGCCAGCAGCTCAGTGAGGACAGCCCAAGAGACCCAGTACTTC. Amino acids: CASSSVRTAQETQYF. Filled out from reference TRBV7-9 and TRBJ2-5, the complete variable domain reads DTGVSQNPRHKITKRGQNVTFRCDPISEHNRLYWYRQTLGQGPEFLTYFQNEAQLEKSRLLSDRFSAERPKGSFSTLEIQRTEQGDSAMYLCASSSVRTAQETQYFGPGTRLLVL.

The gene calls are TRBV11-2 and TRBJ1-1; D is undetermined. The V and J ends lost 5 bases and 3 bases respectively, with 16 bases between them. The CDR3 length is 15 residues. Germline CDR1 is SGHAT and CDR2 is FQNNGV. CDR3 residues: CASSHEGGRDTEAFF. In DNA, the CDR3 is TGTGCCAGCAGCCACGAAGGAGGGCGGGACACTGAAGCTTTCTTT.

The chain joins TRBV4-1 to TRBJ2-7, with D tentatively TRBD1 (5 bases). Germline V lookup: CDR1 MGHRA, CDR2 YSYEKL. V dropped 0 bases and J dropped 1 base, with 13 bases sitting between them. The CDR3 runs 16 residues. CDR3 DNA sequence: TGCGCCAGCAGCCAAGAAGTGCGCAGGGAATCCTACGAGCAGTACTTC. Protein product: CASSQEVRRESYEQYF.

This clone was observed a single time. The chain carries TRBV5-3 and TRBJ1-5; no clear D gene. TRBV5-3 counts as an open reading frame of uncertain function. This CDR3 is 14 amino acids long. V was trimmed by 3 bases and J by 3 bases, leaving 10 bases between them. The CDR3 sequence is CARSCRVYNQPQHF. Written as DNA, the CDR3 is TGTGCCAGAAGCTGCCGGGTCTACAATCAGCCCCAGCATTTT.

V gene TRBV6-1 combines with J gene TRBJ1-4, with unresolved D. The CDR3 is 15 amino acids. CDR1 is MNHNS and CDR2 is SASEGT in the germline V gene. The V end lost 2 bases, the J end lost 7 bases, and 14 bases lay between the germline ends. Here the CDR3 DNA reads TGTGCCAGCAGTGAACGGCAGACCCGGGGTGAAAAACTGTTTTTT. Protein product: CASSERQTRGEKLFF.